Here is one T cell receptor (beta chain) with its context. Its antigen is unidentified. Produced via immunoSEQ multiplex PCR; TCRdb's table is partial and in-frame only. This sample has more than 140,000 clones; around nine tenths occur once, and the top ten carry about 3%. The sample is drawn from a study of cytomegalovirus exposure and HLA in healthy donors. Study information: Both the 120 or so validation repertoires and the 550 to 750 first-cohort repertoires used the same platform, as reported by a later analysis.

Study-level points and caveats: High specificity and sensitivity for cytomegalovirus status were reported for the classifier.

The donors were part of the validation cohort, which consisted of about 120 subjects and was separate from the first cohort of about 670 subjects. In germline, CDR1 is SNHLY, CDR2 FYNNEI. CDR3 length: 14 amino acids. V was shortened by 5 bases and J by 2 bases, with 12 bases between the two germline ends. This clonotype was sampled from a woman aged 18-30 years in good health and CMV-seropositive. Input material: PBMCs. The rearrangement uses TRBV2 and TRBJ1-1; D is unclear. The CDR3 nucleotides are TGTGCCAGCAGTAAGGCTAGGATAAACACTGAAGCTTTCTTT. It specifies CASSKARINTEAFF.